This is a list of T cell receptor beta chains from one sample in a study of blood T cell repertoires in COVID-19. Libraries were prepared by immunoSEQ multiplex PCR; TCRdb keeps only in-frame clonotypes and omits some of them. The repertoire holds some 350,000 clones, with under 95% as singletons. What was sequenced was peripheral blood. Receptors were obtained from a young woman who had recovered from COVID-19. The CDR3 runs from the conserved cysteine through the conserved F or W. D genes are given only for firm matches. Part of the rows lack a size; the others show once, few, many or a class for expanded clones.

j_gene | abundance | v_gene | d_gene | CDR3aa | CDR3nt
TRBJ1-4 | . | TRBV5-1 | . | CASSLEGGEKLFF | TGCGCCAGCAGCTTGGAAGGGGGTGAAAAACTGTTTTTT
TRBJ1-4 | . | TRBV30 | TRBD1 | CAWNRDRKNEKLFF | TGTGCCTGGAATAGGGACAGGAAAAATGAAAAACTGTTTTTT
TRBJ2-1 | . | TRBV5-4 | TRBD2 | CASSPSGSFYNEQFF | TGTGCCAGCAGCCCGAGCGGGAGCTTCTACAATGAGCAGTTCTTC
TRBJ1-2 | . | TRBV24-1 | . | CATTAKPRIFYGYTF | TGTGCCACGACAGCCAAACCCCGAATTTTCTATGGCTACACCTTC
TRBJ2-1 | . | TRBV2 | . | CASTGGGEDEQFF | TGTGCCAGCACCGGAGGGGGGGAAGATGAGCAGTTCTTC
TRBJ2-1 | . | TRBV7-9 | TRBD2 | CASSWGPSGSYNEQFF | TGTGCCAGCAGCTGGGGCCCTAGCGGATCCTACAATGAGCAGTTCTTC
TRBJ2-3 | . | TRBV13 | . | CASSRPADSDTQYF | TGTGCCAGCAGCCGACCCGCGGATTCAGATACGCAGTATTTT
TRBJ2-1 | . | TRBV5-1 | TRBD2 | CASSIAGGSGAYNEQFF | TGCGCCAGCAGCATTGCCGGCGGGAGCGGAGCCTACAATGAGCAGTTCTTC
TRBJ2-4 | few | TRBV6-5 | TRBD1 | CATSAGTGAYIQYF | TGTGCCACCTCGGCCGGGACAGGGGCGTACATTCAGTACTTC
TRBJ1-3 | . | TRBV19 | . | CASSIRAENTIYF | TGTGCCAGTAGTATTCGAGCCGAAAACACCATATATTTT
TRBJ2-1 | . | TRBV3-1/TRBV3-2 | TRBD2 | CASSSGLAWGNEQFF | TGTGCCAGCAGCTCGGGACTAGCTTGGGGCAATGAGCAGTTCTTC
TRBJ2-2 | . | TRBV7-9 | TRBD2 | CASSLSGGNTGELFF | TGTGCCAGCAGCTTGAGCGGGGGAAACACCGGGGAGCTGTTTTTT
TRBJ2-1 | . | TRBV11-2 | . | CASSLDGNEQFF | TGTGCCAGCAGCTTAGACGGCAATGAGCAGTTCTTC
TRBJ1-2 | . | TRBV7-2 | . | CASSLVGQAPHGYTF | TGTGCCAGCAGCTTAGTGGGTCAGGCTCCCCATGGCTACACCTTC
TRBJ2-1 | . | TRBV19 | TRBD2 | CASSTGLVYYNEQFF | TGTGCCAGTAGTACGGGACTAGTATACTACAATGAGCAGTTCTTC
TRBJ2-6 | . | TRBV19 | TRBD2 | CASSILAGGGSDSGANVLTF | TGTGCCAGTAGTATTCTCGCGGGAGGGGGTTCAGACTCTGGGGCCAACGTCCTGACTTTC